Each of the 17 T cell receptor beta chains below was sequenced from the same sample in a study of cytomegalovirus exposure and HLA in healthy donors. Use of 60 Vbeta and 13 Jbeta primers characterized the PCR. TCRdb's table, derived via immunoSEQ multiplex PCR, lists solely in-frame clones and lacks some. The sample has some 200,000 clones; about 76% are singletons. The sample taken for sequencing was PBMCs. Source of these receptors: a male donor in good health and CMV-seropositive.

V is TRBV2 and J is TRBJ1-1; no clear D. V shed 6 bases and J shed 7 bases, with 15 bases lying between them. Germline assignment: CDR1 SNHLY and CDR2 FYNNEI. The CDR3 loop spans 13 amino acids. The CDR3 loop reads CASRADTGSEAFF. The CDR3 nucleotides are TGTGCCAGCAGAGCCGACACCGGGAGTGAAGCTTTCTTT.

The V call is TRBV25-1, the J call TRBJ1-3; possible D gene TRBD1, 5 bases. The CDR3 has 13 amino acids. Germline values: CDR1 MGHDK, CDR2 SYGVNS. Trimming took 3 bases from V and 4 from J, leaving 7 bases between them. The CDR3 sequence is CASSDGAGNTIYF. The CDR3 DNA follows: TGTGCCAGCAGTGATGGGGCGGGAAACACCATATATTTT.

This clone was seen a handful of times. The chain combines TRBV7-9 with TRBJ1-1, with D uncertain. The ends were cut back, 2 bases at V and 0 bases at J, with 10 bases in the middle. This CDR3 is 15 amino acids long. Germline values: CDR1 SEHNR, CDR2 FQNEAQ (reference sequence). The CDR3 sequence: CASSLPVLLNTEAFF. The CDR3 region has the DNA TGTGCCAGCAGCTTACCCGTCCTCCTGAACACTGAAGCTTTCTTT.

The DNA for the CDR3 is TGTGCCAGTAGTATGAGGGGCAGGGGACTATATAATGGCTACACCTTC. It translates to CASSMRGRGLYNGYTF. This chain connects TRBV19 to TRBJ1-2, with TRBD1 as a possible D gene (6 bases). The germline V and J ends were trimmed by 3 bases and 6 bases, with 20 bases remaining between them. The CDR3 contains 16 residues. CDR1 is LNHDA and CDR2 is SQIVND in the germline V gene (reference sequence).

The chain is built from TRBV5-1 and TRBJ1-1, with 8 nucleotides matching TRBD1. Trimming at V came to 0 bases and at J to 2 bases, leaving 15 bases not matched to a gene. The CDR3 spans 19 residues. The V gene's germline CDR1 is SGHRS and CDR2 YFSETQ. The CDR3 is CASSLEPARGPFRNTEAFF. The CDR3 coding sequence is TGCGCCAGCAGCTTGGAACCCGCCAGGGGGCCATTCCGAAACACTGAAGCTTTCTTT.

Worth noting for this clone: This sample includes further DNA sequences coding for the same CDR3. The V and J genes are TRBV30 and TRBJ2-2; perhaps TRBD2 as D (7 bases). V was pared by 2 bases and J by 8 bases, with 18 bases between. Per the germline V gene, CDR1 is GTSNPN and CDR2 is SVGIG (reference sequence). CDR3 length: 15 amino acids. The CDR3 region has the DNA TGTGCCTGGAGTCGGGGGGCTCCGGGCACTGGGGAGCTGTTTTTT. Protein sequence: CAWSRGAPGTGELFF.

V usage is TRBV5-1 and J usage is TRBJ1-1, with 7 positions matching TRBD1. V lost 2 bases, J lost 5 bases, and 6 bases stayed unmatched. CDR1 is SGHRS and CDR2 is YFSETQ in the germline V gene. This CDR3 contains 14 residues. The CDR3 sequence: CASSLGQDYTEAFF. The DNA for the CDR3 is TGCGCCAGCAGCTTAGGACAGGACTATACTGAAGCTTTCTTT.

This clone showed up just once. The chain employs TRBV7-9 and TRBJ1-2; 7 bases map to TRBD1. The trim removed 5 bases at V and 1 base at J, leaving 13 bases unmatched. Germline V gene data show CDR1 as SEHNR and CDR2 as FQNEAQ (reference sequence). CDR3 size: 17 residues. The CDR3 protein is CASSPNPSGGRNYGYTF. The CDR3 nucleotides read TGTGCCAGCAGCCCGAACCCTTCAGGGGGTCGTAACTATGGCTACACCTTC.

This rearrangement joins TRBV7-2 to TRBJ2-3; 8 bases map to TRBD2. The CDR3 length is 18 residues. Germline V gene sequence: CDR1 SGHTA, CDR2 FQGNSA. V was clipped by 0 bases and J by 0 bases; unmatched bases: 8. For the CDR3, the DNA is TGTGCCAGCAGCTTAGCCCGTTTCGGGGGGGCCAGCACAGATACGCAGTATTTT. Translation: CASSLARFGGASTDTQYF.

The chain is built from TRBV5-5 and TRBJ1-6, with D perhaps matching TRBD1 (6 bases). The CDR3 runs 14 residues. Between the trimmed V and J ends, which lost 7 bases and 10 bases, there was a span of 18 bases. Germline V CDR1 and CDR2: SGHKS, YYEKEE (reference sequence). CDR3 region: CASVRWGLDSPLHF. CDR3 sequence (DNA): TGTGCCAGCGTACGGTGGGGGCTTGACTCACCCCTCCACTTT.

The genes are TRBV9 and TRBJ2-5; 10 bases map to TRBD2. After removal of 2 bases from V and 4 bases from J, the junction contained 11 bases not matched to a gene. The CDR3 spans 17 residues. Germline V gives CDR1 SGDLS, CDR2 YYNGEE. The CDR3 spells CASSVTSGKKVRETQYF. The CDR3 coding sequence is TGTGCCAGCAGCGTCACTAGCGGGAAAAAAGTTCGAGAGACCCAGTACTTC.

The chain couples TRBV7-2 to TRBJ2-5; 11 nucleotides agree with TRBD1. The J call could be wrong; TRBJ2-7 is a better fit for the DNA end. This CDR3 has 15 amino acids. CDR1 is SGHTA, CDR2 FQGNSA, per germline. The CDR3, as DNA: TGTGCCAGCAGCTTAGAGGGACAGGGGGTCTACGAGCAGTACTTC. Translated: CASSLEGQGVYEQYF.

The chain joins TRBV4-2 to TRBJ2-5, with D maybe TRBD1 (6 bases). V gave up 0 bases and J gave up 5 bases, with 13 bases separating them. Germline CDR1 reads LGHNA; CDR2 reads YNFKEQ. The CDR3 consists of 15 residues. DNA of the CDR3: TGTGCCAGCAGCCAAGAAGGAGGACAGTTCGAGACCCAGTACTTC. Its translation is CASSQEGGQFETQYF.

The V and J genes are TRBV25-1 and TRBJ1-2; the D gene is possibly TRBD1 (6 bases). Looked up from germline, CDR1 is MGHDK and CDR2 is SYGVNS. The CDR3 spans 15 residues. V lost 5 bases and J lost 7, with 20 bases in between. The CDR3 spells CASSLMGGGVGGYTF. The CDR3 nucleotides read TGTGCCAGCAGTCTAATGGGGGGGGGCGTCGGTGGCTACACCTTC.

This chain connects TRBV6-5 to TRBJ2-5; TRBD1 matches at 7 bases. Germline CDR1 reads MNHEY; CDR2 reads SVGAGI. CDR3 size: 14 residues. V shed 0 bases and J 5 bases; nucleotides not matched to a gene: 3. The CDR3 nucleotides read TGTGCCAGCAGTTACTCACAGGGGCAGGAGACCCAGTACTTC. Translated: CASSYSQGQETQYF.

The chain couples TRBV11-2 to TRBJ1-6; D gene uncertain. Trimming left V 5 bases short and J 3 bases short, with 14 bases between. This CDR3 region has 16 residues. Germline-derived CDR1 and CDR2 are SGHAT and FQNNGV. CDR3 bases: TGTGCCAGCAGCATCGGGGAACCCGGCTATAATTCACCCCTCCACTTT. Translating gives CASSIGEPGYNSPLHF.

This clone has just one count. The chain couples TRBV28 to TRBJ2-5; weak D call: TRBD2 (6 bases). Near its end, the DNA agrees better with TRBJ2-7, so the J call may be wrong. The CDR3 runs to 14 residues. Per germline, CDR1 MDHEN and CDR2 SYDVKM. The CDR3 reads CASGKRANSYEQYF. CDR3 DNA sequence: TGTGCCAGCGGAAAGCGGGCCAATTCCTACGAGCAGTACTTC.